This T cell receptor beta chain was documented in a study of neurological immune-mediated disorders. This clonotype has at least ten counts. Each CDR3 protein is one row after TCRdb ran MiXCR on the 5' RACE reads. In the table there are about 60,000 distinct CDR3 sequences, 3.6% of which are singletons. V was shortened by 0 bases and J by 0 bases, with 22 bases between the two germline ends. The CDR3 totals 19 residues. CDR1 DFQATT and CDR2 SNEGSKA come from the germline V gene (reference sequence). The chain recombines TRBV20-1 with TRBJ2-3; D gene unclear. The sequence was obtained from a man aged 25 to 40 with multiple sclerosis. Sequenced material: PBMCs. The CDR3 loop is CSARDFWATAPSSTDTQYF. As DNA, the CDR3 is TGCAGTGCTAGAGACTTTTGGGCAACTGCACCTTCTAGCACAGATACGCAGTATTTT.